The next 5 T cell receptor beta chains were all read from a single sample in a study of human T cells and chemical hapten exposure (dated by TCRdb to about 2021). Library generation was performed with RACE. The sample was run on a NextSeq 500. TCRdb reworked the public reads: Q25 trimming with fastp, MiXCR clone assembly, productive beta chains retained. Rows are combined by CDR3 protein, so each entry shows the most common genes and DNA. The sample table records fewer than 350,000 distinct CDR3 sequences; around 7.3% of these occur just once. The biggest ten clones account for 0.9% to 1.5% of the sample. The meaning of the sample's time point label: pre-sensitization, week 0. The treatment or condition tag for this specimen amounts to: therapeutic diphenylcyclopropenone sensitization with weekly scalp DPC. The sample was whole blood, taken in connection with sensitization to the hapten diphenylcyclopropenone (DPC). Source of these receptors: a man aged 18 to 30 with alopecia areata. Some clones in this sample may be carry-over from other donors' samples.

This clonotype has ten or more counts. The gene calls are TRBV28 and TRBJ1-2; 9 bases agree with TRBD1. The CDR3 is 13 residues long. The ends lost 5 bases at V and 7 bases at J; junction bases unmatched: 5. CDR1 and CDR2 from the germline V gene are MDHEN and SYDVKM. This chain's CDR3 is CASSGTGSGGYTF. Written as DNA, the CDR3 is TGTGCCAGCAGTGGGACAGGGTCGGGTGGCTACACCTTC.

This clonotype was recorded many times. The chain uses TRBV29-1 and TRBJ1-1; 7 bases are shared with TRBD1. V shed 6 bases and J 1 base; nucleotides not matched to a gene: 5. Germline values: CDR1 SQVTM, CDR2 ANQGSEA. This CDR3 is built from 13 residues. The CDR3 DNA is TGCAGCGTCCAACAGGGGCCGAACACTGAAGCTTTCTTT. Translated: CSVQQGPNTEAFF.

V is TRBV7-9 and J is TRBJ2-2; no definite D call. Germline V lookup: CDR1 SEHNR, CDR2 FQNEAQ (reference sequence). The V and J ends lost 0 bases and 6 bases respectively, with 5 bases between them. This CDR3 comprises 13 residues. The CDR3 nucleotides read TGTGCCAGCAGCTTAGCGGACCCCGGGGAGCTGTTTTTT. Protein: CASSLADPGELFF. Drawing the rest from reference TRBV7-9 and TRBJ2-2, the complete variable domain is DTGVSQNPRHKITKRGQNVTFRCDPISEHNRLYWYRQTLGQGPEFLTYFQNEAQLEKSRLLSDRFSAERPKGSFSTLEIQRTEQGDSAMYLCASSLADPGELFFGEGSRLTVL.

This clonotype was seen a few times. The CDR3 DNA sequence: TGTGCCAGCAGCTTAGCAGGGGGTATCAATTCACCCCTCCACTTT. Protein sequence: CASSLAGGINSPLHF. The chain joins TRBV7-8 to TRBJ1-6, with a tentative D call TRBD1 (6 bases). V lost 0 bases, J lost 7 bases, and 10 bases lay in between. The CDR3 has 15 amino acids. Germline V gene data show CDR1 as SGHVS and CDR2 as FQNEAQ.

Many counts were recorded for this clonotype. CDR3 sequence: CASSVGANNSPLHF. The CDR3 nucleotides are TGCGCCAGCAGTGTAGGCGCCAATAATTCACCCCTCCACTTT. The chain uses TRBV5-1 and TRBJ1-6; D unclear. The CDR3 runs 14 residues. V lost 5 bases and J lost 5, with 11 bases in between. From germline, CDR1 is SGHRS and CDR2 YFSETQ.